The subject of this entry is one TCR beta chain. What it binds is not known. A read error may account for a junction end that differs from germline. TCRdb re-called the 5' RACE reads with MiXCR, one entry per CDR3 protein. The sample has approximately 50,000 distinct CDR3 sequences, around 21% seen once. Overall study findings and caveats: In terms of TCR gene usage, tumor memory CD4+ T cells clustered together with blood and lymph node memory CD4+ cells, as well as with lymph node naive CD4+ cells.

Tregs were sorted as CD4+CD25+CD127-/low cells. CDR1 and CDR2 from the germline V gene are DFQATT and SNEGSKA (reference sequence). The CDR3 is 13 amino acids. The V call is TRBV20-1, the J call TRBJ2-2; D perhaps matches TRBD2 (6 bases). Sequenced: tumor-infiltrating Tregs sorted from the breast tumor. The sequence came from a female donor with breast cancer. The CDR3 region is CSAARGRAGGLFF. In DNA, the CDR3 is TGCAGTGCCGCAAGGGGTAGGGCCGGGGGGCTGTTTTTT.